This entry lists 20 T cell receptor beta chains sequenced from one sample in a study of liver allograft versus peripheral blood T cells. Study information: Peripheral blood of the recipients supplied T cell receptor repertoires that were compared with those in transplanted livers.

TCRdb re-called the reads with MiXCR, one entry per CDR3 protein. The sample gives around 2,900 distinct CDR3 sequences, under 20% of which show up once; around 5.8% is in the top ten. These receptors were obtained from a human patient who had a liver transplant. The graft donor may be the source of some T cells.

Worth noting for this clonotype: A much larger clone sits a single nucleotide away, making a read error possible. The chain is built from TRBV28 and TRBJ2-7, with 8 nucleotides matching TRBD1. This CDR3 has 14 residues. CDR1 is MDHEN, CDR2 SYDVKM, per germline. Trimming took 10 bases from V and 0 from J; bases not matched to a gene: 8. This chain's CDR3 is CANRTGQASYEQYF. CDR3 nucleotides: TGTGCCAACAGAACGGGACAGGCCTCCTACGAGCAGTACTTC.

This clonotype is medium-sized (0.01 to 0.1%). The V call is TRBV19, the J call TRBJ2-5; TRBD2 might be the D (6 bases). Germline loops: CDR1 LNHDA, CDR2 SQIVND (reference sequence). There are 17 residues in the CDR3. Trimming shortened V by 3 bases and J by 5 bases, and 22 bases separated the two germline ends. The CDR3 spells CASSIGGYGGVGETQYF. The CDR3 DNA is TGTGCCAGTAGTATCGGAGGCTATGGAGGGGTGGGCGAGACCCAGTACTTC. Supplemented by reference TRBV19 and TRBJ2-5, the full variable domain reads DGGITQSPKYLFRKEGQNVTLSCEQNLNHDAMYWYRQDPGQGLRLIYYSQIVNDFQKGDIAEGYSVSREKKESFPLTVTSAQKNPTAFYLCASSIGGYGGVGETQYFGPGTRLLVL.

Relative to its sample, this clonotype is medium-sized (0.01 to 0.1%). J is TRBJ1-5 and V is TRBV19; D is ambiguous. The germline V gene has CDR1 LNHDA and CDR2 SQIVND (reference sequence). This CDR3 has 13 amino acids. The germline V and J ends were trimmed by 10 bases and 6 bases, with 16 bases remaining between them. The DNA for the CDR3 is TGTGCCACTTCATATCGGGGAGGTCAGCCCCAGCATTTT. Encoded protein: CATSYRGGQPQHF. The full variable domain, with the rest looked up from reference TRBV19 and TRBJ1-5, is DGGITQSPKYLFRKEGQNVTLSCEQNLNHDAMYWYRQDPGQGLRLIYYSQIVNDFQKGDIAEGYSVSREKKESFPLTVTSAQKNPTAFYLCATSYRGGQPQHFGDGTRLSIL.

Sample share makes this clonotype medium-sized. In nucleotides, the CDR3 is TGTGCCAGCAGTTGGAGCGGCTACGAGCAGTACTTC. Its protein is CASSWSGYEQYF. The gene calls are TRBV6-2 or TRBV6-3 and TRBJ2-7, with a weak D call TRBD2 (5 bases). The CDR3 is 12 residues long. From germline, CDR1 is MNHEY and CDR2 SVGEGT. With 4 bases removed from V and 3 bases from J, the gap between germline ends came to 7 bases.

The rearrangement links TRBV12-3 or TRBV12-4 to TRBJ1-1, with 9 positions matching TRBD1. This CDR3 region has 19 residues. Trimming at V came to 7 bases and at J to 10 bases, leaving 28 bases not matched to a gene. CDR3 bases: TGTGCCAGCACCCTGGGGATGCCGGGACAGGGCCAACTACGTGTCAGAGCTTTCTTT. It specifies CASTLGMPGQGQLRVRAFF.

The genes are TRBV20-1 and TRBJ2-3; tentatively, D is TRBD2 (5 bases). The CDR3 loop spans 14 amino acids. V was pared by 0 bases and J by 2 bases, with 9 bases between. Germline-derived CDR1 and CDR2 are DFQATT and SNEGSKA (reference sequence). The CDR3 DNA follows: TGCAGTGCTAGAGATGGAGGATTCACAGATACGCAGTATTTT. Protein product: CSARDGGFTDTQYF.

By sample fraction, this clonotype is medium-sized. The genes are TRBV18 and TRBJ2-6; 11 nucleotides agree with TRBD1. CDR1 is KGHSH, CDR2 LQKENI, per germline. Trimming cost V 4 bases and J 0 bases; bases outside gene matches: 8. The CDR3 extends over 19 amino acids. The CDR3 is CASSRKSGTGGSGANVLTF. CDR3 coding DNA: TGTGCCAGCTCACGCAAGTCCGGGACAGGGGGCTCTGGGGCCAACGTCCTGACTTTC. Variable domain in full (rest from reference TRBV18 and TRBJ2-6): NAGVMQNPRHLVRRRGQEARLRCSPMKGHSHVYWYRQLPEEGLKFMVYLQKENIIDESGMPKERFSAEFPKEGPSILRIQQVVRGDSAAYFCASSRKSGTGGSGANVLTFGAGSRLTVL.

Relative to its sample, this clonotype is medium-sized (0.01 to 0.1%). The chain is built from TRBV28 and TRBJ1-3; D possibly corresponds to TRBD1 (5 bases). This CDR3 contains 16 residues. Trimming pared 4 bases from V and 2 bases from J, leaving 15 bases between. Germline V gives CDR1 MDHEN, CDR2 SYDVKM. The chain's CDR3 is CASSSDRAITGNTIYF. The DNA of the CDR3 is TGTGCCAGCAGTTCAGACAGAGCCATTACTGGAAACACCATATATTTT.

This clonotype is categorized as medium-sized (0.01 to 0.1%). J is TRBJ2-7 and V is TRBV28; 8 nucleotides align to TRBD2. Trimming cost V 2 bases and J 3 bases; bases outside gene matches: 3. This CDR3 spans 14 amino acids. Germline assignment: CDR1 MDHEN and CDR2 SYDVKM. CDR3 sequence: CASSLKRGSYEQYF. The CDR3 region has the DNA TGTGCCAGCAGTTTAAAGCGGGGGAGCTACGAGCAGTACTTC.

This clonotype ranks as medium-sized. The V and J genes are TRBV19 and TRBJ2-2; 10 nucleotides agree with TRBD1. Germline V gene lookup returns CDR1 LNHDA and CDR2 SQIVND (reference sequence). The CDR3 has 15 amino acids. The V and J ends lost 4 bases and 6 bases, in that order; junction bases with no gene match: 5. This CDR3 reads CASSRRTGGSGELFF. The CDR3 nucleotides are TGTGCCAGTAGTAGGCGGACAGGGGGGTCCGGGGAGCTGTTTTTT.

The rearrangement uses TRBV5-1 and TRBJ2-7; no firm D call. This CDR3 has 11 amino acids. Germline V gene data show CDR1 as SGHRS and CDR2 as YFSETQ. Trimming cost V 5 bases and J 5 bases, with 8 bases left between them. The CDR3 DNA reads as TGCGCCAGCAGATCCCGGGACGAGCAGTACTTC. This codes for CASRSRDEQYF.

This clonotype is labeled as medium-sized. V and J are TRBV9 and TRBJ1-6; unclear D gene. In germline, CDR1 is SGDLS, CDR2 YYNGEE. Trimming pared 0 bases from V and 5 bases from J, leaving 12 bases between. The CDR3 has 16 amino acids. The CDR3, as DNA: TGTGCCAGCAGCGTAGATTCGGCAGGAAATAATTCACCCCTCCACTTT. Protein: CASSVDSAGNNSPLHF.

V usage is TRBV2 and J usage is TRBJ2-7; no firm D call. Trimming removed 2 bases at V and 2 bases at J, with 4 bases between. The CDR3 is 12 amino acids. CDR1 is SNHLY, CDR2 FYNNEI, per germline. CDR3 nucleotide sequence: TGTGCCAGCAGTGAAAGGGCCTACGAGCAGTACTTC. It specifies CASSERAYEQYF.

V and J are TRBV10-1 and TRBJ2-3; 12 bases line up with TRBD2. The length of the CDR3 is 16 residues. V gave up 5 bases and J gave up 0 bases; unmatched junction bases: 3. CDR1 is WNHNN and CDR2 is SYGVQD in the germline V gene (reference sequence). The CDR3 nucleotides read TGCGCCAGCAGTCCGCTAGCGGGGGGGAGCACAGATACGCAGTATTTT. It encodes CASSPLAGGSTDTQYF.

The CDR3 region is CASRSLREQDTQYF. The DNA of the CDR3 is TGTGCCAGTCGGTCGCTGCGGGAGCAAGATACGCAGTATTTT. The chain joins TRBV19 to TRBJ2-3, with 7 bases matching TRBD2. Germline CDR1 LNHDA, CDR2 SQIVND (reference sequence). The length of the CDR3 is 14 residues. Trimming cost V 8 bases and J 5 bases; bases outside gene matches: 10.

This clonotype is medium-sized (0.01 to 0.1%) in the sample. The chain links TRBV30 to TRBJ1-5; D remains unclear. Germline loops: CDR1 GTSNPN, CDR2 SVGIG (reference sequence). Trimming cost V 2 bases and J 7 bases, with 12 bases left between them. The CDR3 is made up of 13 amino acids. The CDR3 sequence is CAWSSRNGQPQHF. The CDR3 region has the DNA TGTGCCTGGAGTTCCCGGAATGGGCAGCCCCAGCATTTT. The full variable domain, its missing parts supplied by reference TRBV30 and TRBJ1-5, is SQTIHQWPATLVQPVGSPLSLECTVEGTSNPNLYWYRQAAGRGLQLLFYSVGIGQISSEVPQNLSASRPQDRQFILSSKKLLLSDSGFYLCAWSSRNGQPQHFGDGTRLSIL.

Within the sample, this clonotype is large (0.1 to 1%). The chain couples TRBV27 to TRBJ2-2; possible D gene TRBD2, 6 bases. Trimming shortened V by 6 bases and J by 0 bases, and 14 bases separated the two germline ends. Germline CDR1 and CDR2: MNHEY and SMNVEV (reference sequence). The CDR3 spans 16 residues. The CDR3 region has the DNA TGTGCCAGCAGGAAACCGGGACTGGCGAACACCGGGGAGCTGTTTTTT. This translates into CASRKPGLANTGELFF.

The chain uses TRBV3-1 and TRBJ2-1, with unresolved D. The germline V and J ends were trimmed by 4 bases and 7 bases, with 5 bases remaining between them. The CDR3 runs 11 residues. CDR1 and CDR2 from the germline V gene are LGHDT and YNNKEL (reference sequence). CDR3 residues: CASSLANEQFF. The CDR3 bases are TGTGCCAGCAGCCTGGCGAATGAGCAGTTCTTC.

A remark on this clonotype: A much larger clone sits a single nucleotide away, making a read error possible. The V gene is TRBV6-5, the J gene TRBJ2-7; D possibly corresponds to TRBD1 (6 bases). In germline, CDR1 is MNHEY, CDR2 SVGAGI. Trimming left V 8 bases short and J 9 bases short, with 26 bases between. The CDR3 sequence is 15 residues long. In DNA, the CDR3 is TGTGCCAGCTCACCACCTGAGGGGACAAGCCTAGGGCAGTACTTC. It is translated as CASSPPEGTSLGQYF.

This clonotype was counted a few times. The chain's CDR3 is CASTDREIAFF. In DNA, the CDR3 is TGTGCCAGCACCGACAGGGAAATCGCTTTCTTT. The chain carries TRBV28 and TRBJ1-1, with TRBD1 matching over 7 bases. Germline CDR1 reads MDHEN; CDR2 reads SYDVKM. The CDR3 contains 11 residues. V dropped 7 bases and J dropped 11; count of bases not matched to a gene: 7.